The TCR beta chain under discussion was sequenced for a study of T cells in Graves' hyperthyroidism and ophthalmopathy. Study summary: Peripheral blood specimens were obtained at initial diagnosis, prior to any treatment. Whole-study results and caveats: Ophthalmopathy was identified by the model a median around 6.3 months ahead of onset.

TCR beta CDR3 regions were amplified from RNA transcripts. The HTBI primer set drove a first-round RT-PCR of the TCR CDR3. TCRdb processed the multiplex PCR reads anew with MiXCR; each CDR3 protein has one entry. The table has approximately 740,000 distinct CDR3 sequences, roughly 15% seen once. This clonotype was recorded at least ten times. Its matching antigen is unknown. Per germline, CDR1 SNHLY and CDR2 FYNNEI. Trimming stripped 8 bases from V and 4 bases from J, with 15 bases between. The CDR3 has 14 residues. Hyperthyroidism in the patients, aged 18 to 65, was newly diagnosed and under 2 months in duration. PBMCs were obtained from 10 ml fresh peripheral blood.

Sequenced: blood. The clonotype was recovered from a woman younger than 30 with Graves' hyperthyroidism. The chain links TRBV2 to TRBJ1-5; D is unresolved. The CDR3 spells CASDPDGLNQPQHF. The DNA of the CDR3 is TGTGCCAGCGACCCGGACGGACTGAATCAGCCCCAGCATTTT.